The clone carrying this T cell receptor (beta chain) ranks as medium-sized. Amplification of TCR beta used genomic DNA extracted from peripheral blood. The sample comes from a study of T cell repertoires in aging, cancer and after chemotherapy. There are 16 residues in the CDR3. Between the trimmed V and J ends, which lost 0 bases and 2 bases, there was a span of 17 bases. The germline CDR1 and CDR2 sequences are DFQATT and SNEGSKA (reference sequence). A mixed TRB-A/B primer pool amplified rearranged TRB by multiplex touch-down PCR. In TCRdb, the multiplex PCR reads were re-called with MiXCR into one record per CDR3 protein. Found here are around 12,000 distinct CDR3 sequences, around 20% of them singletons; the top ten hold 5.7%.

The sequence derives from a human donor in good health. The rearrangement joins TRBV20-1 to TRBJ2-7; the D gene could be TRBD1 or TRBD2 (5 bases each). The sample was blood. The CDR3 loop reads CSARDRGAVGPYEQYF. Here the CDR3 DNA reads TGCAGTGCTAGAGATCGAGGGGCAGTGGGTCCCTACGAGCAGTACTTC.